The rows below give T cell receptor beta chains drawn from one sample of a study of cytomegalovirus exposure and HLA in healthy donors. Sequencing was performed with immunoSEQ multiplex PCR; in TCRdb, only in-frame clones are kept and a portion is missing. The repertoire has about 200,000 clones, 75% to 85% of them found once; the top ten carry approximately 1.4%. Input material: PBMCs. The receptors here all came from a girl aged 5 to 17 in good health and CMV-seronegative. Each CDR3 is given without its conserved first and last residue. The order of the fields is CDR3 protein, clone size, V gene. The size field is filled for only some rows; it gives once, few, many or a size class.

CDR3aa: ASSHRGRDSLFHEQY; abundance: .; v_gene: TRBV7-2
CDR3aa: ASRGAGTYTDTQY; abundance: .; v_gene: TRBV28
CDR3aa: ASSLRGLAGDSYEQY; abundance: .; v_gene: TRBV5-1
CDR3aa: ASSLGFGQGYEQY; abundance: few; v_gene: TRBV5-1
CDR3aa: ASSPLGASFFEQY; abundance: .; v_gene: TRBV18
CDR3aa: AAAGTSLYEQY; abundance: .; v_gene: TRBV6-1
CDR3aa: ASSLGSRRSNTEAF; abundance: once; v_gene: TRBV7-9
CDR3aa: ASSVFEAGTEAF; abundance: .; v_gene: TRBV9
CDR3aa: ASRFLHEQY; abundance: .; v_gene: TRBV19
CDR3aa: ASSFGTGLSNQPQH; abundance: .; v_gene: TRBV5-4
CDR3aa: ASSQYRGHSVPSTDTQY; abundance: .; v_gene: TRBV5-1
CDR3aa: ASSAEHIYEQY; abundance: .; v_gene: TRBV2
CDR3aa: ASSSGLAGSGELF; abundance: .; v_gene: TRBV6-6
CDR3aa: ASSRTGVGVHGYT; abundance: .; v_gene: TRBV7-2
CDR3aa: ASSSSRPAGPNQPQH; abundance: .; v_gene: TRBV28
CDR3aa: ASSLPLGTGDYEQY; abundance: few; v_gene: TRBV5-6
CDR3aa: ASSSYGGGVGSYNEQF; abundance: once; v_gene: TRBV28
CDR3aa: ASSSSDRAGNTIY; abundance: .; v_gene: TRBV28
CDR3aa: ASSQGDRVGRNTEAF; abundance: .; v_gene: TRBV4-1
CDR3aa: ASSPGLAGYEQY; abundance: .; v_gene: TRBV11-3
CDR3aa: ASSSWDRSSYEQY; abundance: few; v_gene: TRBV6-6
CDR3aa: ASSQDRDLWQF; abundance: few; v_gene: TRBV14
CDR3aa: ATGLAGWELF; abundance: .; v_gene: TRBV15
CDR3aa: ASSLRTGSGANVLT; abundance: once; v_gene: TRBV5-5
CDR3aa: ASKQGQRNEKLF; abundance: .; v_gene: TRBV19
CDR3aa: ASSYGLAGGRNTGELF; abundance: .; v_gene: TRBV18
CDR3aa: ASSLSRTGVGGYT; abundance: .; v_gene: TRBV28
CDR3aa: ASSYLSAGAYEQY; abundance: .; v_gene: TRBV6-5
CDR3aa: ASSLIRRPYTDTQY; abundance: .; v_gene: TRBV28
CDR3aa: ASSLYSVVDGYT; abundance: .; v_gene: TRBV5-4
CDR3aa: ASSVGTSGNNEQF; abundance: .; v_gene: TRBV9
CDR3aa: ASSLRGQGYYEQY; abundance: .; v_gene: TRBV27
CDR3aa: ASSIDGQDQETQY; abundance: .; v_gene: TRBV19
CDR3aa: ASSLVGGDSYNEQF; abundance: .; v_gene: TRBV11-2
CDR3aa: ASSLRGPLSGNTIY; abundance: .; v_gene: TRBV28